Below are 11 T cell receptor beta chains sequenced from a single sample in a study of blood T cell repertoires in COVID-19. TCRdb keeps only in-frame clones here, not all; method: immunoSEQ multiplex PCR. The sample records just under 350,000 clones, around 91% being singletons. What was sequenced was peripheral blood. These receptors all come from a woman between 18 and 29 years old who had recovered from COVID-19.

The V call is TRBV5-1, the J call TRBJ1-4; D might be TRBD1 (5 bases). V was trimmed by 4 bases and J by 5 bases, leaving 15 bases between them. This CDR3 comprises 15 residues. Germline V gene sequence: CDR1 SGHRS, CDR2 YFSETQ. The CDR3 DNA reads TGCGCCAGCAGCCTGGACACACTAACGAATGAAAAACTGTTTTTT. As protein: CASSLDTLTNEKLFF.

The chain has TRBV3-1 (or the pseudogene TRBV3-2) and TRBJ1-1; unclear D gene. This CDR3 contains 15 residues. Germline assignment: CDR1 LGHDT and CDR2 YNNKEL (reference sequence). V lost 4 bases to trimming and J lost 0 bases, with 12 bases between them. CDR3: CASSPLSNMNTEAFF. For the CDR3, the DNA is TGTGCCAGCAGCCCCCTTTCGAACATGAACACTGAAGCTTTCTTT.

As DNA, the CDR3 is TGTGCCAGCGGCCAAAGGGGCGACACTGAAGCTTTCTTT. It codes for CASGQRGDTEAFF. The gene calls are TRBV6-5 and TRBJ1-1, with TRBD1 as a possible D gene (5 bases). V was shortened by 8 bases and J by 3 bases, with 13 bases between the two germline ends. The CDR3 is made up of 13 amino acids. Germline-derived CDR1 and CDR2 are MNHEY and SVGAGI.

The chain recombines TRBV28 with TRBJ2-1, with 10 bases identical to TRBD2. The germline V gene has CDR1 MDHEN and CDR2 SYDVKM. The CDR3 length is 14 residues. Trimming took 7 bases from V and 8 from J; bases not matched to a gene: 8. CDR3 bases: TGTGCCAGCACCCCTAGCGGGAGAACCGATGAGCAGTTCTTC. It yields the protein CASTPSGRTDEQFF.

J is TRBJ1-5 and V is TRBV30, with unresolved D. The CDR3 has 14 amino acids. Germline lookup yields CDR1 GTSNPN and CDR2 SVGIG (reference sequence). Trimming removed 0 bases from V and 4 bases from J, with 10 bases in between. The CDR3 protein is CAWSVLGRNQPQHF. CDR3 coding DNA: TGTGCCTGGAGTGTATTAGGCAGGAATCAGCCCCAGCATTTT. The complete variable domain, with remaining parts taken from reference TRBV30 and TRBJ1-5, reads SQTIHQWPATLVQPVGSPLSLECTVEGTSNPNLYWYRQAAGRGLQLLFYSVGIGQISSEVPQNLSASRPQDRQFILSSKKLLLSDSGFYLCAWSVLGRNQPQHFGDGTRLSIL.

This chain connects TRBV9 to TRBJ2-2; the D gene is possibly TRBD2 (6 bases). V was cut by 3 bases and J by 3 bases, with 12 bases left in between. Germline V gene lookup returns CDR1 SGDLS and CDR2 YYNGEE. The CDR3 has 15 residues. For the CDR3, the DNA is TGTGCCAGCAGCGGCGGGACTCCCGACACCGGGGAGCTGTTTTTT. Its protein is CASSGGTPDTGELFF.

The CDR3 is CASRFSGRENEQFF. The CDR3 DNA reads as TGTGCCAGTAGATTTAGCGGGAGAGAGAATGAGCAGTTCTTC. The chain links TRBV19 to TRBJ2-1; TRBD2 matches 9 bases. Trimming at V came to 6 bases and at J to 7 bases, leaving 7 bases not matched to a gene. Germline loops: CDR1 LNHDA, CDR2 SQIVND (reference sequence). The CDR3 has 14 amino acids.

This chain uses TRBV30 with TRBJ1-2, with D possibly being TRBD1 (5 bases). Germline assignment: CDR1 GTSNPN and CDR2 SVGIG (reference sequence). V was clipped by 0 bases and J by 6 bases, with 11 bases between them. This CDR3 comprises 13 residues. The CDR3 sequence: CAWSVWAGNGYTF. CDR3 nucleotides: TGTGCCTGGAGTGTATGGGCAGGGAATGGCTACACCTTC.

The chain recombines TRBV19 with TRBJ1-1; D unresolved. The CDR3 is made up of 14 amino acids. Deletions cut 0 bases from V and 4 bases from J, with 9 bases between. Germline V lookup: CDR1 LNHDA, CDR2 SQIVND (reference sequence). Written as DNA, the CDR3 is TGTGCCAGTAGTATAGATGAGGGTTCCACTGAAGCTTTCTTT. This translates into CASSIDEGSTEAFF.

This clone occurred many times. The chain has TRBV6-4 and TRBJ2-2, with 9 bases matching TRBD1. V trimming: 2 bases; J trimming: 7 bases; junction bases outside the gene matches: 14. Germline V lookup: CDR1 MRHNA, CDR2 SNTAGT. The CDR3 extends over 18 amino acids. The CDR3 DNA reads TGTGCCAGCAGTGACGCTCCACCGGGACAGGGATTTTACGGGGAGCTGTTTTTT. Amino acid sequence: CASSDAPPGQGFYGELFF.

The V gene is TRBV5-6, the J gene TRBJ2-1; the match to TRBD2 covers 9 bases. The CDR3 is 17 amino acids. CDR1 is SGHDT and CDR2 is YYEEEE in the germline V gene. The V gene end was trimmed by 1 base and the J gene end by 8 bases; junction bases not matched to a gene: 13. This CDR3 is CASSLHWTSEGGHEQFF. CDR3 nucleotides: TGTGCCAGCAGCTTGCACTGGACTAGCGAAGGTGGTCATGAGCAGTTCTTC.